These 32 T cell receptor beta chains were sequenced from one sample in a study of CD4 T cells in relation to SARS-CoV-2 and coronaviruses (dated by TCRdb to 2020 to 2023). These receptors are not linked to any known antigen. Library preparation was by the immunoSEQ multiplex PCR assay. Drawn from immuneACCESS, this table holds only the in-frame rearrangements with V and J called that TCRdb kept. Clones are partly lost; checked studies trace under half to an unresolved V gene and leave the rest unexplained. The table for this sample lists about 36,000 clones; roughly 80% of them were counted only once. The top ten hold 5.5% to 7% of the sample. The sample comprised naive CD4+ T cells from PBMCs, cultured in vitro. The label giving this sample's cell subset or site can be read as: naive CD4+ T cells isolated by negative enrichment. These receptors were obtained from an adult with COVID-19.

The gene calls are TRBV18 and TRBJ2-5; tentatively, D is TRBD1 or TRBD2 (6 bases each). CDR1 is KGHSH, CDR2 LQKENI, per germline. CDR3 length: 13 residues. The germline V and J ends were trimmed by 3 bases and 5 bases, with 10 bases remaining between them. DNA for the CDR3: TGTGCCAGCTCACCGCGGGACATGGAGACCCAGTACTTC. Protein: CASSPRDMETQYF.

This chain connects TRBV19 to TRBJ2-7; TRBD2 aligns across 7 bases. The CDR3 has 15 residues. V was clipped by 7 bases and J by 6 bases; unmatched bases: 15. Germline CDR1 reads LNHDA; CDR2 reads SQIVND (reference sequence). CDR3 DNA: TGTGCCAGTACCAATAGGGCTAGCGGCATTGGCGAGCAGTACTTC. Its translation is CASTNRASGIGEQYF.

The chain has TRBV24-1 and TRBJ1-1; a weak D match, TRBD1 (6 bases). V shed 3 bases and J shed 3 bases, with 7 bases lying between them. CDR3 length equals 13 residues. Looked up from germline, CDR1 is KGHDR and CDR2 is SFDVKD. The CDR3 nucleotides are TGTGCCACCAGTGATAACAGGGACACTGAAGCTTTCTTT. Residues: CATSDNRDTEAFF.

The chain links TRBV5-6 to TRBJ2-3, with D possibly being TRBD1 or TRBD2 (5 bases each). The CDR3 totals 18 residues. V was shortened by 1 base and J by 6 bases, with 24 bases between the two germline ends. The germline CDR1 and CDR2 sequences are SGHDT and YYEEEE. The CDR3 nucleotides are TGTGCCAGCAGCTTGCCAGGGAGAGGTCGGACCACCTGGGATACGCAGTATTTT. It translates to CASSLPGRGRTTWDTQYF.

Here the CDR3 DNA reads TGCGCCAGCAGTGGACTAGCGGGAGGGCATGGGACCGGGGAGCTGTTTTTT. Protein: CASSGLAGGHGTGELFF. The V and J genes are TRBV10-2 and TRBJ2-2; 14 bases map to TRBD2. V lost 4 bases and J lost 5; bases outside the gene matches: 6. The germline V gene encodes CDR1 WSHSY and CDR2 SAAADI. The CDR3 contains 17 residues.

V gene TRBV6-5 combines with J gene TRBJ2-7, with 13 bases aligning to TRBD2. Per the germline V gene, CDR1 is MNHEY and CDR2 is SVGAGI. V shed 6 bases and J 6 bases; nucleotides not matched to a gene: 5. The CDR3 is made up of 14 amino acids. CDR3 nucleotide sequence: TGTGCCAGCAGACTAGCGGGAGGGCCGTCCGAGCAGTACTTC. Its translation is CASRLAGGPSEQYF.

This chain connects TRBV29-1 to TRBJ1-1, with 9 bases lining up with TRBD1. The CDR3 has 13 residues. Germline CDR1 and CDR2: SQVTM and ANQGSEA. V trimming: 5 bases; J trimming: 3 bases; junction bases outside the gene matches: 4. The CDR3 sequence: CSVKQGADTEAFF. As DNA, the CDR3 is TGCAGCGTTAAACAGGGGGCTGACACTGAAGCTTTCTTT.

The V gene is TRBV6-5, the J gene TRBJ2-1; D is undetermined. There are 14 residues in the CDR3. Trimming removed 5 bases at V and 3 bases at J, with 11 bases between. The V gene's germline CDR1 is MNHEY and CDR2 SVGAGI. CDR3 nucleotides: TGTGCCAGCAGTATAGGGAAGGGCTACAATGAGCAGTTCTTC. As protein: CASSIGKGYNEQFF.

The chain recombines TRBV3-1 (or the pseudogene TRBV3-2) with TRBJ1-4; 7 nucleotides line up with TRBD1. This CDR3 spans 15 amino acids. Trimming took 4 bases from V and 7 from J; bases not matched to a gene: 9. Germline V CDR1 and CDR2: LGHDT, YNNKEL (reference sequence). The CDR3 coding sequence is TGTGCCAGCAGCCCGGGACAGCCTGTGGGTGAAAAACTGTTTTTT. Its translation is CASSPGQPVGEKLFF.

The chain combines TRBV5-1 with TRBJ2-7, with 10 positions matching TRBD1. Trimming removed 3 bases from V and 4 bases from J; junction bases left unmatched: 1. Per germline, CDR1 SGHRS and CDR2 YFSETQ. The CDR3 has 13 residues. This CDR3 reads CASSWDRGYEQYF. Here the CDR3 DNA reads TGCGCCAGCAGCTGGGACAGGGGTTACGAGCAGTACTTC.

The rearrangement uses TRBV24-1 and TRBJ2-2; unclear D gene. Germline V gene data show CDR1 as KGHDR and CDR2 as SFDVKD. V lost 5 bases, J lost 8 bases, and 14 bases lay in between. The CDR3 is 14 amino acids. The CDR3: CATSVQIPPGELFF. The CDR3 nucleotides are TGTGCCACCAGTGTACAGATTCCACCGGGGGAGCTGTTTTTT.

The V and J genes are TRBV18 and TRBJ2-7, with 11 nucleotides matching TRBD2. The CDR3 runs 15 residues. Unmatched junction bases numbered 0, after V lost 1 base and J lost 1 base. Germline CDR1 KGHSH, CDR2 LQKENI. CDR3 DNA: TGTGCCAGCTCACCACGGACTAGCGGGTCCTACGAGCAGTACTTC. It yields the protein CASSPRTSGSYEQYF.

This chain links TRBV2 with TRBJ2-5; D perhaps matches TRBD1 (5 bases). The CDR3 runs to 15 residues. Trimming cost V 8 bases and J 2 bases, with 18 bases left between them. From germline, CDR1 is SNHLY and CDR2 FYNNEI. The CDR3 DNA follows: TGTGCCAGCGGGCAGGGCCCTATCCGACAAGAGACCCAGTACTTC. This gives the protein CASGQGPIRQETQYF.

The rearrangement links TRBV10-3 to TRBJ2-7, with 12 bases identical to TRBD2. Germline CDR1 and CDR2: ENHRY and SYGVKD. The CDR3 is 16 amino acids. The V gene end was trimmed by 2 bases and the J gene end by 2 bases; junction bases not matched to a gene: 4. The CDR3 spells CAISETSGRNAYEQYF. For the CDR3, the DNA is TGTGCCATCAGTGAGACTAGCGGGAGGAACGCCTACGAGCAGTACTTC.

The chain uses TRBV28 and TRBJ2-1; TRBD2 agrees at 12 bases. CDR1 is MDHEN, CDR2 SYDVKM, per germline. V trimming: 6 bases; J trimming: 7 bases; junction bases outside the gene matches: 7. CDR3 length: 15 amino acids. CDR3 DNA sequence: TGTGCCAGCAGCCTTACTAGCGGGAGGTATAATGAGCAGTTCTTC. Amino acid sequence: CASSLTSGRYNEQFF.

The chain recombines TRBV19 with TRBJ2-6; no reliable D call. Germline V gene data show CDR1 as LNHDA and CDR2 as SQIVND (reference sequence). V was pared by 7 bases and J by 0 bases, with 10 bases between. The CDR3 sequence is 15 residues long. The CDR3 spells CASTQTDSGANVLTF. The CDR3, as DNA: TGTGCCAGTACGCAAACAGACTCTGGGGCCAACGTCCTGACTTTC. The full variable domain, with the rest looked up from reference TRBV19 and TRBJ2-6, is DGGITQSPKYLFRKEGQNVTLSCEQNLNHDAMYWYRQDPGQGLRLIYYSQIVNDFQKGDIAEGYSVSREKKESFPLTVTSAQKNPTAFYLCASTQTDSGANVLTFGAGSRLTVL.

CDR3: CASSSTGSETQYF. For the CDR3, the DNA is TGTGCCAGCAGTTCGACAGGGTCAGAGACCCAGTACTTC. This chain connects TRBV2 to TRBJ2-5; 7 bases are shared with TRBD1. Germline CDR1 is SNHLY and CDR2 is FYNNEI. Trimming at V came to 5 bases and at J to 4 bases, leaving 4 bases not matched to a gene. The CDR3 contains 13 residues. The full variable domain, in which reference TRBV2 and TRBJ2-5 provide the parts outside the CDR3, is EPEVTQTPSHQVTQMGQEVILRCVPISNHLYFYWYRQILGQKVEFLVSFYNNEISEKSEIFDDQFSVERPDGSNFTLKIRSTKLEDSAMYFCASSSTGSETQYFGPGTRLLVL.

The chain links TRBV12-3 or TRBV12-4 to TRBJ1-4, with D uncertain. With 2 bases removed from V and 7 bases from J, the gap between germline ends came to 2 bases. The CDR3 extends over 11 amino acids. The CDR3, as DNA: TGTGCCAGCAGTTTATTTGAAAAACTGTTTTTT. Protein: CASSLFEKLFF.

This clone appeared a single time. The CDR3 spells CAIRAGGTDTQYF. The CDR3 coding sequence is TGTGCCATTAGGGCGGGGGGCACAGATACGCAGTATTTT. This sequence joins TRBV10-3 and TRBJ2-3, with TRBD2 matching 7 bases. Losses at the gene ends were 9 bases for V and 1 base for J; bases not matched to a gene: 4. This CDR3 has 13 residues. CDR1 is ENHRY and CDR2 is SYGVKD in the germline V gene.

The rearrangement joins TRBV6-5 to TRBJ2-2; D is unclear. CDR3 length: 14 amino acids. V lost 7 bases and J lost 3, with 12 bases in between. From germline, CDR1 is MNHEY and CDR2 SVGAGI. CDR3 coding DNA: TGTGCCAGCACCCGAGACACATACACCGGGGAGCTGTTTTTT. Its protein product is CASTRDTYTGELFF.

The rearrangement joins TRBV15 to TRBJ2-7; D is possibly TRBD1 or TRBD2 (5 bases each). The germline CDR1 and CDR2 sequences are LNHNV and YYDKDF (reference sequence). The CDR3 is made up of 14 amino acids. With 1 base removed from V and 6 bases from J, the gap between germline ends came to 13 bases. In DNA, the CDR3 is TGTGCCACCAGCAGAGGCCCCCCTGGGACCGAGCAGTACTTC. This gives the protein CATSRGPPGTEQYF.

CDR3: CASSFRGSNQPQHF. Written as DNA, the CDR3 is TGCGCCAGCAGCTTCAGGGGTAGCAATCAGCCCCAGCATTTT. V is TRBV5-1 and J is TRBJ1-5, with D perhaps TRBD1 (6 bases). V shed 2 bases and J shed 0 bases, with 6 bases lying between them. This CDR3 region has 14 residues. The germline V gene has CDR1 SGHRS and CDR2 YFSETQ.

The chain has TRBV7-3 and TRBJ2-1; 7 bases align to TRBD1. Germline CDR1 is SGHTA and CDR2 is FQGTGA. Trimming removed 5 bases from V and 2 bases from J; junction bases left unmatched: 6. This CDR3 has 15 residues. CDR3 region: CASSSRQGTYNEQFF. In nucleotides, the CDR3 is TGTGCCAGCAGCAGTCGACAGGGAACCTACAATGAGCAGTTCTTC.

This clone was picked up a small number of times. The rearrangement links TRBV5-1 to TRBJ2-2, with D perhaps matching TRBD2 (5 bases). Germline V lookup: CDR1 SGHRS, CDR2 YFSETQ. The CDR3 loop spans 15 amino acids. Trimming cost V 0 bases and J 4 bases, with 10 bases left between them. DNA for the CDR3: TGCGCCAGCAGCTTGGCGGTAGGGAGCACCGGGGAGCTGTTTTTT. Protein: CASSLAVGSTGELFF.

The J gene is TRBJ2-3, the V gene TRBV6-5, with a possible D match to TRBD2 (6 bases). Germline V gene sequence: CDR1 MNHEY, CDR2 SVGAGI. The CDR3 is 15 residues long. Trimming pared 6 bases from V and 3 bases from J, leaving 16 bases between. This CDR3 is CASRTGTPETDTQYF. The CDR3 DNA reads TGTGCCAGCAGGACCGGGACTCCTGAAACAGATACGCAGTATTTT.

The genes are TRBV19 and TRBJ1-1; no definite D call. V was trimmed by 3 bases and J by 0 bases, leaving 8 bases between them. In germline, CDR1 is LNHDA, CDR2 SQIVND (reference sequence). This CDR3 is built from 14 residues. CDR3 bases: TGTGCCAGTAGTATGATGAGGTTGAACACTGAAGCTTTCTTT. As protein: CASSMMRLNTEAFF.

The chain employs TRBV3-1 (or the pseudogene TRBV3-2) and TRBJ2-3; 8 nucleotides align to TRBD1. J gave up 6 bases and V 7 bases, and 9 bases lay outside the gene matches. The CDR3 extends over 14 amino acids. Germline CDR1 LGHDT, CDR2 YNNKEL (reference sequence). The CDR3 bases are TGTGCCAGCACCCCGGACAGGGAAGGGGATACGCAGTATTTT. Translation gives CASTPDREGDTQYF.

V and J are TRBV7-9 and TRBJ2-1, with 10 positions matching TRBD2. This CDR3 is 16 amino acids long. The germline gives CDR1 SEHNR, CDR2 FQNEAQ (reference sequence). V trimming: 3 bases; J trimming: 7 bases; junction bases outside the gene matches: 9. For the CDR3, the DNA is TGTGCCAGCAGCTTTGAGCGTAGCGGGAGGCGGAATGAGCAGTTCTTC. As protein: CASSFERSGRRNEQFF.

The V gene is TRBV19, the J gene TRBJ2-2, with 7 bases lining up with TRBD1. The CDR3 covers 16 residues. The V segment lost 5 bases and the J segment 7 bases; nucleotides outside the gene matches: 13. Germline CDR1 is LNHDA and CDR2 is SQIVND (reference sequence). The CDR3 reads CASSPTHQGGGGELFF. The CDR3 DNA is TGTGCCAGTAGTCCAACACATCAAGGGGGCGGCGGGGAGCTGTTTTTT. Looking up the rest from reference TRBV19 and TRBJ2-2 gives the full variable domain: DGGITQSPKYLFRKEGQNVTLSCEQNLNHDAMYWYRQDPGQGLRLIYYSQIVNDFQKGDIAEGYSVSREKKESFPLTVTSAQKNPTAFYLCASSPTHQGGGGELFFGEGSRLTVL.

The rearrangement links TRBV10-3 to TRBJ2-2; no clear D. CDR1 ENHRY and CDR2 SYGVKD come from the germline V gene. The CDR3 consists of 14 residues. The V and J ends lost 5 bases and 2 bases respectively, with 9 bases between them. The CDR3 sequence: CAISTGVNTGELFF. Written as DNA, the CDR3 is TGTGCCATCAGTACTGGCGTTAACACCGGGGAGCTGTTTTTT.

This chain links TRBV21-1 with TRBJ2-1; the table's D gene call, TRBD2, was not cross checked with the DNA. TRBV21-1 is a pseudogene segment. The CDR3 spans 14 residues. CDR3 amino acids: CASSNLRSSDEQFF. The CDR3 DNA reads TGTGCCAGCAGCAACCTAAGATCCAGCGATGAGCAGTTCTTC.

The chain is built from TRBV11-2 and TRBJ2-2, with D possibly matching TRBD1 (5 bases). V was shortened by 6 bases and J by 0 bases, with 14 bases between the two germline ends. CDR1 and CDR2 (germline): SGHAT, FQNNGV. The CDR3 sequence is 16 residues long. The CDR3 here is CASRGLKGTNTGELFF. CDR3 DNA sequence: TGTGCCAGCAGGGGGCTTAAGGGGACGAACACCGGGGAGCTGTTTTTT.